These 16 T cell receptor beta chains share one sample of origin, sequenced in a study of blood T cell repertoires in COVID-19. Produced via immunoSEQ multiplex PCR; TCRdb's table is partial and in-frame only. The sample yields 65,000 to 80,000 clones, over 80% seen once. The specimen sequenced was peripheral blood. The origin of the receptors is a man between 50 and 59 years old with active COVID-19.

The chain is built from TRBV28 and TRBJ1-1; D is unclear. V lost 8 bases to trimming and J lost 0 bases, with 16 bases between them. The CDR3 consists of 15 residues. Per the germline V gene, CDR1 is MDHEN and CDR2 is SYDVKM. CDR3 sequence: CASSSSWSVNTEAFF. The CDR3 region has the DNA TGTGCCAGCTCATCTTCTTGGTCGGTGAACACTGAAGCTTTCTTT.

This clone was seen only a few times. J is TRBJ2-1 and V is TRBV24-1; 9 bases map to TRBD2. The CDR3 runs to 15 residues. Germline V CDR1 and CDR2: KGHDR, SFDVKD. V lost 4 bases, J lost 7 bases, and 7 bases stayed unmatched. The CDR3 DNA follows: TGTGCCACCAGTGAACCCGGACTAGCGACAAATGAGCAGTTCTTC. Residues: CATSEPGLATNEQFF.

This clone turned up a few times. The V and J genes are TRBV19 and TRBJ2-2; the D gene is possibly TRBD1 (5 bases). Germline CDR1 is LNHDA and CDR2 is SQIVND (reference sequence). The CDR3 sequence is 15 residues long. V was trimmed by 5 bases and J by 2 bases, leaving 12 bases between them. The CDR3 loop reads CASSLGATNTGELFF. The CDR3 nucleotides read TGTGCCAGTAGTTTAGGGGCCACCAACACCGGGGAGCTGTTTTTT. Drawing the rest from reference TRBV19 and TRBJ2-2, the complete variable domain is DGGITQSPKYLFRKEGQNVTLSCEQNLNHDAMYWYRQDPGQGLRLIYYSQIVNDFQKGDIAEGYSVSREKKESFPLTVTSAQKNPTAFYLCASSLGATNTGELFFGEGSRLTVL.

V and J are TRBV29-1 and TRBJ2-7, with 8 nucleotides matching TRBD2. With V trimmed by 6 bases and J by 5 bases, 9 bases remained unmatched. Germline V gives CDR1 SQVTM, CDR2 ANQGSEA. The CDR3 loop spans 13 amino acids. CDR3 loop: CSVARGSGNEQYF. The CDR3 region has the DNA TGCAGCGTGGCCCGGGGTAGCGGGAACGAGCAGTACTTC.

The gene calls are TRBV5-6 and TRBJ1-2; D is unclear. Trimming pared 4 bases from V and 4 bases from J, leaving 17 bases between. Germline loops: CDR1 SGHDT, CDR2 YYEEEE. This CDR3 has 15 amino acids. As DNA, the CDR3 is TGTGCCAGCAGCCCCATGGTGCTACAGCCCTATGGCTACACCTTC. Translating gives CASSPMVLQPYGYTF.

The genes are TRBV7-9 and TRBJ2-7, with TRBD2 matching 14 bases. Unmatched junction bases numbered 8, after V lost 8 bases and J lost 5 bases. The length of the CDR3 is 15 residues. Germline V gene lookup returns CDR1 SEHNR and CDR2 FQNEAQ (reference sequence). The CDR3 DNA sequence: TGTGCCAGCTCGCCGGGACTAGCGGGAGTTGACGAGCAGTACTTC. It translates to CASSPGLAGVDEQYF.

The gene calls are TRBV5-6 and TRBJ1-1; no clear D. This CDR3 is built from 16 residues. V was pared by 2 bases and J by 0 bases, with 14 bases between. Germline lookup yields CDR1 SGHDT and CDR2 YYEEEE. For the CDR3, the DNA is TGTGCCAGCAGCTTTGGATACGGGATAATGAACACTGAAGCTTTCTTT. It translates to CASSFGYGIMNTEAFF. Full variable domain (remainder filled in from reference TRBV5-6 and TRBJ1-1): DAGVTQSPTHLIKTRGQQVTLRCSPKSGHDTVSWYQQALGQGPQFIFQYYEEEERQRGNFPDRFSGHQFPNYSSELNVNALLLGDSALYLCASSFGYGIMNTEAFFGQGTRLTVV.

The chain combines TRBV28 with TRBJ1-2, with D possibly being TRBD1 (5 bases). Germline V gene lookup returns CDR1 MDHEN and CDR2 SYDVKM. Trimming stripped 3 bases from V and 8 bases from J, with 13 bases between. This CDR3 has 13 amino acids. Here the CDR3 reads CASSFGTGDGYTF. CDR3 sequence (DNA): TGTGCCAGCAGTTTTGGGACGGGGGACGGCTACACCTTC.

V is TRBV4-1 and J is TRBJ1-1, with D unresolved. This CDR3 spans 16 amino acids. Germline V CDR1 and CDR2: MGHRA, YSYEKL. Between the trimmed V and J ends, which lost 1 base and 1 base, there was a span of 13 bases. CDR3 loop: CASSQGWGGRNTEAFF. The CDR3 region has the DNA TGCGCCAGCAGCCAAGGCTGGGGAGGGCGGAACACTGAAGCTTTCTTT.

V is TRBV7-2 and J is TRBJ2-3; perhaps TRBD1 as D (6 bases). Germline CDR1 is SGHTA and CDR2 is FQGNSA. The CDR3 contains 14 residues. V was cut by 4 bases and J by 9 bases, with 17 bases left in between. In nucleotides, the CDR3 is TGTGCCAGCAGCTGGGGCCGGACTCAGGGGACGCAGTATTTT. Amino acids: CASSWGRTQGTQYF.

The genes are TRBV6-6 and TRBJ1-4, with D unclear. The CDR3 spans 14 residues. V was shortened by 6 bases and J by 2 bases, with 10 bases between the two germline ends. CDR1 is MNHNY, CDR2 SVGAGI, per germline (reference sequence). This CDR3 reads CASRPHGTNEKLFF. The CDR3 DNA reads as TGTGCCAGCAGACCACACGGGACTAATGAAAAACTGTTTTTT.

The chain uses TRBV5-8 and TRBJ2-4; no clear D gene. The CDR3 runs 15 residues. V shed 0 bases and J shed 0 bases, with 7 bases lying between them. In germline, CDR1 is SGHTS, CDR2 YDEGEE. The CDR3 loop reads CASSLELLAKNIQYF. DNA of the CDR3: TGTGCCAGCAGCTTGGAGCTACTAGCCAAAAACATTCAGTACTTC.

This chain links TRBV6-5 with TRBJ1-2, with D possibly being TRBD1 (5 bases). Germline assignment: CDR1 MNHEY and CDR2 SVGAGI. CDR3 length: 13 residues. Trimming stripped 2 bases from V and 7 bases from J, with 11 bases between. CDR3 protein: CASSYPGLGGYTF. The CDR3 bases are TGTGCCAGCAGTTACCCAGGGTTGGGTGGCTACACCTTC.

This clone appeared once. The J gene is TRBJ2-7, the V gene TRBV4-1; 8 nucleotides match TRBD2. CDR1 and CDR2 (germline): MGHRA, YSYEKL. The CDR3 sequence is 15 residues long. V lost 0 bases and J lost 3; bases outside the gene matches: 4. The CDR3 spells CASSQDPGGVYEQYF. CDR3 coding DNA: TGCGCCAGCAGCCAAGATCCCGGGGGGGTCTACGAGCAGTACTTC.

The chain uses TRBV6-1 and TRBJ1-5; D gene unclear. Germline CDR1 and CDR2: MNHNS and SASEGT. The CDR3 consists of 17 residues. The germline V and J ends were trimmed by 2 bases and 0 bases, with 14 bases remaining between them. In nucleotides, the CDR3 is TGTGCCAGCAGTGAAAAGCCCCCGGGTTATAGCAATCAGCCCCAGCATTTT. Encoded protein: CASSEKPPGYSNQPQHF.

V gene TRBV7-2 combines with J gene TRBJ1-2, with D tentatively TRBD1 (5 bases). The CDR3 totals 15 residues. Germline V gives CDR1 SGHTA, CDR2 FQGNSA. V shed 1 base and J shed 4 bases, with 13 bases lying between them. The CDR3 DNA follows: TGTGCCAGCAGCTTAGGGGGGGGAGTGGCCTATGGCTACACCTTC. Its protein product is CASSLGGGVAYGYTF.